The rows below give T cell receptor beta chains drawn from one sample of a study of blood T cell repertoires in COVID-19. Generated by immunoSEQ multiplex PCR, the TCRdb table keeps only in-frame clones and is missing some. The sample lists tens of thousands of clones, around 90% occurring once. Specimen: peripheral blood. All receptors come from a woman of 80 years or more with active or convalescent COVID-19. Each CDR3 is given with its conserved first and last residue. D genes are given only for firm matches. Clone size is stated in some rows and not others, as once, few, many or a class when expanded.

TRBD1 | - | TRBJ1-5 | TRBV5-8 | TGTGCCAGCAGCTTGGTCATTGGGACAGGGGGTCAGCCCCAGCATTTT | CASSLVIGTGGQPQHF
TRBD1 | - | TRBJ2-6 | TRBV15 | TGTGCCACCAGCAGAGAACAGGGGGCGCCCGGGGCCAACGTCCTGACTTTC | CATSREQGAPGANVLTF
TRBD1 | once | TRBJ1-4 | TRBV19 | TGTGCCAGTAGCTCAACAGGGGGACCCTTAGAAAAACTGTTTTTT | CASSSTGGPLEKLFF
TRBD1 | once | TRBJ2-2 | TRBV25-1 | TGTGCCAGCAGTGGGGTGTCAGGGGGCGCATCCGGGGAGCTGTTTTTT | CASSGVSGGASGELFF
TRBD1 | - | TRBJ1-2 | TRBV7-8 | TGTGCCAGCAGCTTGACAGGGGGCTCTGGCTACACCTTC | CASSLTGGSGYTF
TRBD1 | - | TRBJ2-6 | TRBV14 | TGTGCCAGCAGCCGGACAGGGGACGCTGGGGCCAACGTCCTGACTTTC | CASSRTGDAGANVLTF
- | once | TRBJ1-2 | TRBV13 | TGTGCCAGCAGCTTAACGGGTAACTATGGCTACACCTTC | CASSLTGNYGYTF
TRBD2 | - | TRBJ2-1 | TRBV10-3 | TGTGCCATCGCCGCGGGGACTAGCGGGGGGGAGCAGTTCTTC | CAIAAGTSGGEQFF
TRBD2 | - | TRBJ2-1 | TRBV10-1 | TGCGCCAGCTATTCGGGGGGGGCCAGCGATGAGCAGTTCTTC | CASYSGGASDEQFF
TRBD1 | - | TRBJ2-7 | TRBV5-4 | TGTGCCAGCAGCCCGACCGCGGACAGGGCCTACGAGCAGTACTTC | CASSPTADRAYEQYF
TRBD2 | - | TRBJ2-1 | TRBV5-4 | TGTGCCAGCAGCTATACTAGCGGGGGTATGAATGAGCAGTTCTTC | CASSYTSGGMNEQFF
- | - | TRBJ1-2 | TRBV19 | TGTGCCAGTAGCGATTGGCAGGGGACCTATGGCTACACCTTC | CASSDWQGTYGYTF
TRBD1 | - | TRBJ1-2 | TRBV5-6 | TGTGCCAGCGAGGAAGAACAGGGGGCGGATGGCTACACCTTC | CASEEEQGADGYTF
TRBD1 | - | TRBJ1-2 | TRBV3-1/TRBV3-2 | TGTGCCAGCAGCCAATTTGGACAGGACTATGGCTACACCTTC | CASSQFGQDYGYTF
- | - | TRBJ1-2 | TRBV6-6 | TGTGCCAGCAGTCCTACTCCTGGGACATTCGTACGGGGCTATGGCTACACCTTC | CASSPTPGTFVRGYGYTF
- | - | TRBJ2-1 | TRBV5-1 | TGCGCCAGCAGCTTGGAGACTACCAACTCCTACAATGAGCAGTTCTTC | CASSLETTNSYNEQFF
- | - | TRBJ2-3 | TRBV14 | TGTGCCAGCAGCTCCTCCCCTAGCGTCGACACAGATACGCAGTATTTT | CASSSSPSVDTDTQYF
- | - | TRBJ1-2 | TRBV4-3 | TGCGCCAGCAGCCAAGAACCGGGGGGCCCCTTGTATGGCTACACCTTC | CASSQEPGGPLYGYTF
- | - | TRBJ2-7 | TRBV4-3 | TGCGCCAGCAGCCAGAAGGGGGGGGACTACGAGCAGTACTTC | CASSQKGGDYEQYF
- | - | TRBJ1-6 | TRBV21-1 | TGTGCCAGCAGCAAAGGGGGGACAGGGGTCCACTTT | CASSKGGTGVHF
- | - | TRBJ2-7 | TRBV18 | TGTGCCAGCTCACCCCAAGCGGCTCCCAACGAGCAGTACTTC | CASSPQAAPNEQYF
TRBD1 | - | TRBJ1-1 | TRBV12-3/TRBV12-4 | TGTGCCAGCAGTCCTACCTGGGACAGGGTGGCTTTCTTT | CASSPTWDRVAFF
TRBD2 | - | TRBJ2-7 | TRBV4-3 | TGCGCCAGCAGCCAAGATAGGCTAGCGGACCAGCCCTACGAGCAGTACTTC | CASSQDRLADQPYEQYF
- | - | TRBJ2-3 | TRBV18 | TGTGCCAGCACCACAACGGGGAGATCCACAGATACGCAGTATTTT | CASTTTGRSTDTQYF
- | - | TRBJ1-5 | TRBV28 | TGTGCCAGCAGTTTGTGGGCAGACAATCAGCCCCAGCATTTT | CASSLWADNQPQHF
- | - | TRBJ1-5 | TRBV18 | TGTGCCAGCTCACCAGCAATTAGTGATCAGCCCCAGCATTTT | CASSPAISDQPQHF
- | - | TRBJ2-7 | TRBV7-2 | TGTGCCAGCGGCGTGGTGTCTAGGACCTACGAGCAGTACTTC | CASGVVSRTYEQYF
TRBD2 | - | TRBJ2-5 | TRBV11-3 | TGTGCCAGCAGCTCGACTAGCAAGGAGACCCAGTACTTC | CASSSTSKETQYF
- | - | TRBJ1-2 | TRBV5-1 | TGCGCCAGCACCCTACAGGGCCCTCTGGGTGGCTACACCTTC | CASTLQGPLGGYTF
- | - | TRBJ1-2 | TRBV12-2 | - | CASRSVGQGTNYGYTF
- | - | TRBJ1-2 | TRBV7-8 | TGTGCCAGCTCCAAGGTTACGGACTCGGGGGGCGGCTACACCTTC | CASSKVTDSGGGYTF
- | - | TRBJ1-2 | TRBV19 | TGTGCCAGTAGTATGGGAGGGGGCTACACCTTC | CASSMGGGYTF
- | - | TRBJ1-1 | TRBV10-3 | TGTGCCATCGGGGACATATTGAACACTGAAGCTTTCTTT | CAIGDILNTEAFF
- | - | TRBJ1-5 | TRBV7-9 | TGTGCCAGCAGCCCCTCTTGGGGGGCGGGGGATCAGCCCCAGCATTTT | CASSPSWGAGDQPQHF
TRBD2 | - | TRBJ2-7 | TRBV4-3 | TGCGCCAGCAGCCCGGGACTAGCGGGGGGGTGGGAGCAGTACTTC | CASSPGLAGGWEQYF
- | - | TRBJ1-6 | TRBV7-9 | TGTGCCAGCAGCTTTCAGGGTCGGGATAATTCACCCCTCCACTTT | CASSFQGRDNSPLHF
- | - | TRBJ2-2 | TRBV6-1 | TGTGCCAGCAGTGAAATGGGCCCGAGCAACACCGGGGAGCTGTTTTTT | CASSEMGPSNTGELFF
- | - | TRBJ1-5 | TRBV6-2/TRBV6-3 | TGTGCCAGCAGTCCGCGGGAGCGGATAATAAGCAATCAGCCCCAGCATTTT | CASSPRERIISNQPQHF
- | - | TRBJ2-2 | TRBV2 | TGTGCCAGTCGTAGCGGAGTGAACACCGGGGAGCTGTTTTTT | CASRSGVNTGELFF
TRBD1 | few | TRBJ1-1 | TRBV7-2 | TGTGCCAGCAGCTTAGTATCCGCAGGGGGCGGAGTGGCTTTCTTT | CASSLVSAGGGVAFF
TRBD1 | - | TRBJ1-6 | TRBV10-1 | TGCGCCAGCAGTGCAACCAGGGGGAATTCACCCCTCCACTTT | CASSATRGNSPLHF
TRBD2 | - | TRBJ2-3 | TRBV19 | TGTGCCAGTAGTCCGGAGGCGGGGGGGCCGACAGATACGCAGTATTTT | CASSPEAGGPTDTQYF
- | - | TRBJ1-4 | TRBV30 | TGTGCCTGGAGTGCTCGGGGGGGGGAGAATTATGAAAAACTGTTTTTT | CAWSARGGENYEKLFF
- | - | TRBJ1-2 | TRBV19 | TGTGCCAGTAGTATGGTAACCCGTCGGGGCTACACCTTC | CASSMVTRRGYTF
- | - | TRBJ1-1 | TRBV28 | TGTGCCAGCCAATCGTCAGGGTTAGTTGGGACTGAAGCTTTCTTT | CASQSSGLVGTEAFF
TRBD2 | - | TRBJ2-5 | TRBV9 | TGTGCCAGCAGCGCTTCGGGGGGGCGTGAGACCCAGTACTTC | CASSASGGRETQYF
- | - | TRBJ1-5 | TRBV7-8 | TGTGCCAGCAGCTTGGAGGGGCCATATCAGCCCCAGCATTTT | CASSLEGPYQPQHF
- | - | TRBJ1-2 | TRBV29-1 | TGCAGCGCGCCACATGTTTCAAACTATGGCTACACCTTC | CSAPHVSNYGYTF
TRBD2 | - | TRBJ2-3 | TRBV7-2 | TGTGCCAGCAGCCACGGCGAAACACGACCTAGCGGGGTGAGGGATACGCAGTATTTT | CASSHGETRPSGVRDTQYF
- | once | TRBJ2-2 | TRBV14 | TGTGCCAGCAGCCAAGTTCGGTCGGGGGAGCTGTTTTTT | CASSQVRSGELFF
- | - | TRBJ1-6 | TRBV7-8 | TGTGCCAGCAGCCCTCAGGGAAGCAATTCACCCCTCCACTTT | CASSPQGSNSPLHF
TRBD2 | - | TRBJ2-5 | TRBV6-2/TRBV6-3 | TGTGCCAGCAGTTCGGGACTAGCGGGGGGGCCGATAATGGAGACCCAGTACTTC | CASSSGLAGGPIMETQYF
- | - | TRBJ1-1 | TRBV6-6 | TGTGCCAGCAGTTACGGGGGGGGCACTGAAGCTTTCTTT | CASSYGGGTEAFF